A selection of T cell receptor beta chains follows, all from one sample in a study of shared clonotypes between healthy human individuals. Assay: immunoSEQ multiplex PCR; the TCRdb copy retains only in-frame clones and omits some. The repertoire has roughly 810,000 clones, 95% to 97% of them found once; the top ten carry roughly 0.23%. Material for sequencing was naive CD8+ T cells sorted from blood. All receptors come from a man younger than 40 in good health. The CDR3 runs from the conserved cysteine through the conserved F or W. A D gene is named only where the DNA matches it firmly. Expanded clones get a size class; other rows say once, few or many, or leave the size out.

clone size	J gene	V gene	D gene	CDR3 protein	CDR3 DNA
-	TRBJ1-2	TRBV2	TRBD1	CASAPGQGDLYGYTF	TGTGCCAGCGCACCGGGACAGGGCGACCTCTATGGCTACACCTTC
-	TRBJ2-3	TRBV7-6	TRBD2	CASSFGTSGATDTQYF	TGTGCCAGCAGCTTTGGGACTAGCGGAGCCACAGATACGCAGTATTTT
-	TRBJ1-1	TRBV19	TRBD1	CASSPAGGTEAFF	TGTGCCAGTAGTCCCGCAGGGGGCACTGAAGCTTTCTTT
-	TRBJ1-1	TRBV7-9	TRBD1	CASSLPDRGGFRAFF	TGTGCCAGCAGCTTACCCGACAGGGGGGGTTTTCGAGCTTTCTTT
-	TRBJ1-5	TRBV5-6	-	CASSLGGGAPGQPQHF	TGTGCCAGCAGCCTCGGGGGAGGGGCGCCGGGGCAGCCCCAGCATTTT
-	TRBJ2-1	TRBV6-5	-	CASGGYNEQFF	TGTGCCAGCGGGGGCTACAATGAGCAGTTCTTC
once	TRBJ2-3	TRBV25-1	-	CASSGESTDTQYF	TGTGCCAGCAGTGGAGAAAGTACAGATACGCAGTATTTT
-	TRBJ2-7	TRBV28	-	CASSLGYEQYF	TGTGCCAGCAGTTTAGGGTACGAGCAGTACTTC
-	TRBJ1-2	TRBV4-3	-	CASSQDRGGYGYTF	TGCGCCAGCAGCCAAGACAGGGGAGGCTATGGCTACACCTTC
-	TRBJ1-1	TRBV7-9	-	CASSPRGRGAGTEAFF	TGTGCCAGCAGCCCCCGCGGGAGAGGGGCGGGCACTGAAGCTTTCTTT
-	TRBJ1-5	TRBV6-5	-	CASSQTPGGNQPQHF	TGTGCCAGCAGTCAGACACCAGGGGGCAATCAGCCCCAGCATTTT
once	TRBJ2-5	TRBV29-1	TRBD2	CSVGLAGAETQYF	TGCAGCGTGGGACTAGCGGGAGCGGAGACCCAGTACTTC
-	TRBJ2-3	TRBV4-3	-	CASSQDSMSFGTDTQYF	TGCGCCAGCAGCCAAGATAGCATGAGCTTCGGCACAGATACGCAGTATTTT
once	TRBJ1-5	TRBV2	-	CASSEAQNGSDQPQHF	TGTGCCAGCAGTGAAGCGCAAAATGGGTCCGATCAGCCCCAGCATTTT
-	TRBJ2-7	TRBV5-4	TRBD1	CASSLADRGPEQYF	TGTGCCAGCAGCTTGGCCGACAGGGGGCCCGAGCAGTACTTC
-	TRBJ2-1	TRBV7-2	-	CASNPGGFNEQFF	TGTGCCAGCAACCCCGGGGGTTTCAATGAGCAGTTCTTC
-	TRBJ2-1	TRBV7-2	-	CASSLDVGRSSYNEQFF	TGTGCCAGCAGCTTAGACGTGGGCCGCAGCTCCTACAATGAGCAGTTCTTC
-	TRBJ2-6	TRBV2	TRBD1	CASTLTGAGANVLTF	TGTGCCAGCACCTTAACAGGGGCCGGGGCCAACGTCCTGACTTTC
-	TRBJ2-4	TRBV14	-	CASSEAGLAKNIQYF	TGTGCCAGCAGCGAAGCGGGCCTAGCCAAAAACATTCAGTACTTC
-	TRBJ2-1	TRBV30	TRBD2	CAWTHSGRHNEQFF	TGTGCCTGGACCCATAGCGGGAGGCACAATGAGCAGTTCTTC
-	TRBJ2-2	TRBV7-9	-	CASSLSGTNTGELFF	TGTGCCAGCAGCTTAAGTGGGACGAACACCGGGGAGCTGTTTTTT
once	TRBJ2-3	TRBV18	-	CASSPERVTDTQYF	TGTGCCAGCTCACCCGAGCGGGTCACAGATACGCAGTATTTT
-	TRBJ1-5	TRBV28	-	CASRRRVYQPQHF	TGTGCCAGCAGAAGGCGGGTCTATCAGCCCCAGCATTTT
-	TRBJ2-7	TRBV7-6	TRBD2	CASSLERERTYEQYF	TGTGCCAGCAGCCTCGAGCGGGAGCGGACCTACGAGCAGTACTTC
-	TRBJ2-3	TRBV27	TRBD2	CASSPPPVLAGTDTQYF	TGTGCCAGCAGTCCGCCCCCCGTACTAGCGGGCACAGATACGCAGTATTTT
-	TRBJ2-1	TRBV4-1	-	CASSHPRDISYNEQFF	TGCGCCAGCAGCCATCCCCGGGACATCTCCTACAATGAGCAGTTCTTC
-	TRBJ2-5	TRBV7-2	-	CASSQLPWDSYQETQYF	TGTGCCAGCAGCCAACTGCCCTGGGACTCCTACCAAGAGACCCAGTACTTC
-	TRBJ2-2	TRBV6-6	-	CASFREAGELFF	TGTGCCAGCTTCAGAGAGGCCGGGGAGCTGTTTTTT
-	TRBJ2-7	TRBV28	-	CASAGAAYEQYF	TGTGCCAGCGCGGGGGCGGCCTACGAGCAGTACTTC
-	TRBJ1-2	TRBV27	-	CASSPSGTIYGYTF	TGTGCCAGCAGCCCCTCCGGGACGATCTATGGCTACACCTTC
-	TRBJ2-7	TRBV5-1	TRBD1	CASSTSGTDYYEQYF	TGCGCCAGCAGCACCTCCGGGACAGACTACTACGAGCAGTACTTC
-	TRBJ2-5	TRBV28	-	CASRGGAWGETQYF	TGTGCCAGCAGAGGGGGGGCATGGGGAGAGACCCAGTACTTC
-	TRBJ2-5	TRBV14	TRBD2	CASSHGVAGGPTYGTQYF	TGTGCCAGCAGCCACGGTGTAGCGGGAGGGCCAACCTACGGGACCCAGTACTTC
-	TRBJ2-1	TRBV7-2	TRBD1	CASTGQDNEQFF	TGTGCCAGCACCGGACAGGACAATGAGCAGTTCTTC
-	TRBJ2-7	TRBV7-6	-	CASSRVLGAASYEQYF	TGTGCCAGCAGCCGCGTGTTGGGGGCGGCATCCTACGAGCAGTACTTC
-	TRBJ2-2	TRBV13	-	CASSLRASNGELFF	TGTGCCAGCAGCTTAAGGGCTAGCAACGGGGAGCTGTTTTTT
-	TRBJ2-7	TRBV5-1	-	CASSPWPMQYEQYF	TGCGCCAGCAGCCCCTGGCCCATGCAGTACGAGCAGTACTTC
-	TRBJ2-5	TRBV9	-	CASSPQGTQETQYF	TGTGCCAGCAGCCCTCAGGGAACCCAAGAGACCCAGTACTTC
once	TRBJ2-4	TRBV9	TRBD1	CASSGTGGKNIQYF	TGTGCCAGCAGCGGGACAGGGGGCAAAAACATTCAGTACTTC
-	TRBJ2-3	TRBV27	-	CASSLGRRFDTQYF	TGTGCCAGCAGTTTGGGCAGGAGGTTCGATACGCAGTATTTT
-	TRBJ1-1	TRBV2	-	CASLRSHTEAFF	TGTGCCAGCCTGCGGTCCCACACTGAAGCTTTCTTT
-	TRBJ1-5	TRBV7-9	-	CASSRDVALGPQHF	TGTGCCAGCAGCCGGGACGTAGCATTGGGGCCCCAGCATTTT
-	TRBJ1-1	TRBV19	-	CASSIDGGLYTEAFF	TGTGCCAGTAGTATAGACGGGGGGCTCTACACTGAAGCTTTCTTT
-	TRBJ2-5	TRBV10-3	TRBD2	CAISPGTSGIPGETQYF	TGTGCCATCAGTCCTGGGACTAGCGGGATCCCCGGTGAGACCCAGTACTTC
-	TRBJ2-2	TRBV30	-	CAWGLSVGELFF	TGTGCCTGGGGCCTATCCGTCGGGGAGCTGTTTTTT
-	TRBJ2-1	TRBV29-1	TRBD2	CSTGGSDEQFF	TGCAGCACAGGCGGGAGTGATGAGCAGTTCTTC